This T cell receptor (beta chain) was obtained from a study of siplizumab effects on memory and regulatory T cells (dated by TCRdb to about 2019). In the study overall: Across eight responder-stimulator pairs, mixed lymphocyte reactions were run in pairs, about 1 with siplizumab at around 0.91 ug/mL and about 1 without drug. The study looked at the effect of siplizumab, an anti-CD2 antibody, on alloreactive T-cell subsets in allogeneic mixed lymphocyte reactions made from human PBMCs.

Cells from the mixed lymphocyte reactions were cocultured for around 6 days at 37 degrees C. Responder PBMCs were labelled with CFSE and stimulator PBMCs were labelled with Violet Dye, after which the responder and stimulator PBMCs were mixed at a 1:1 ratio. TCRbeta CDR3 sequencing was performed on sorted unstimulated T cells and on proliferating T cells recovered from mixed lymphocyte reactions. Fresh whole blood from some eleven HLA-typed healthy donors was used to isolate PBMCs. After the mixed lymphocyte reaction, proliferating CFSE-low responder T cells were FACS-sorted for TCR sequencing. CDR1 and CDR2, looked up from the germline V gene (reference sequence), are MNHEY and SMNVEV. The CDR3, cysteine through phenylalanine, is 16 amino acids long. Only the CDR3 DNA is retained, 48 bases long and in frame from the first base. V loses 5 bases of germline sequence and J loses 1 base, and the interval between the two ends is 17 bases.

Concerning this clone itself: Its antigen is still unknown. No base quality information exists; no much larger clone differs at one position.

The library was built by means of the immunoSEQ multiplex PCR assay. Approximately 100,000 TCR templates per sample were assayed on the deep sequencing platform. Genomic DNA extracted from sorted T cells was used for TCRbeta CDR3 sequencing. The authors processed their data as follows. The R programming language was used for clonal analysis of TCRbeta CDR3 data. Comparing unstimulated samples against CFSE-low samples taken after the reaction was how alloreactive CD4+ and CD8+ clones were defined. Alloreactive CD4+ clones were assigned to regulatory or non-regulatory origin by matching sequences to sorted unstimulated Treg and non-Treg repertoires. The table comes from immuneACCESS by way of TCRdb, which keeps in-frame sequences with V and J called. Part of the clones is missing from these tables; in studies checked, under half for an unresolved V gene and the rest for unknown reasons. The DNA gave D and trimming, while V, J and clone size come from that table. The sample table shows 9,500 or so clones, and roughly 46% are seen once. The top ten clonotypes cover under 25% of the sample.

The full study reports these points: A naive or memory phenotype could not be assigned to roughly 80-95% of proliferating CD4+ or CD8+ clones. Because sequences below about 10^-5 frequency were poorly captured, only a minor fraction of alloreactive clones could be mapped to unstimulated subsets. The cumulative frequency of alloreactive sequences that could be traced back to unstimulated CD4+ memory T cells was significantly reduced by siplizumab. Compared with memory T cells, unstimulated naive T cells appeared more diverse, and naive cells seemed to make a substantial contribution to the alloresponse. Of the alloreactive CD4+ clones that could be mapped, the Treg-derived share averaged 68.8% with siplizumab compared with 25% to 30% in control reactions. Whether proliferating Tregs from siplizumab cultures were suppressive was not functionally confirmed.

Sequencing was carried out using CFSE-low (dividing) CD4+ T cells sorted from an allogeneic mixed lymphocyte reaction. This sequence originates from a human donor in good health; the cells came from an allogeneic mixed lymphocyte reaction. Rearrangement joined TRBV27 to TRBJ2-5; the D region possibly corresponds to TRBD2 (5 bases align). The CDR3 region: CASSPYLAGGQETQYF. The nucleotide sequence reads TGTGCCAGCAGTCCATACCTCGCAGGAGGCCAAGAGACCCAGTACTTC.